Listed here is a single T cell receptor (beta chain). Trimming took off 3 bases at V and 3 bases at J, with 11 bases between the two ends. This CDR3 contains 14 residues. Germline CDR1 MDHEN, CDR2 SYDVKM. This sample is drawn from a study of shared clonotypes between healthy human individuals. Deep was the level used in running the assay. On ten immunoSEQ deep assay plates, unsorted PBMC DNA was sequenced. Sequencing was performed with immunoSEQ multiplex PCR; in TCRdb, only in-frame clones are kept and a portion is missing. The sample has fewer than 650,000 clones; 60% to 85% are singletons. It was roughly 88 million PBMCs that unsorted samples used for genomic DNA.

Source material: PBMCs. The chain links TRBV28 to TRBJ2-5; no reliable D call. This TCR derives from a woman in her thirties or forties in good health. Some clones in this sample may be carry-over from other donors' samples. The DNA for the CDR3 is TGTGCCAGCAGTTTGAGCTGGGCCAAAGAGACCCAGTACTTC. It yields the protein CASSLSWAKETQYF.